This T cell receptor (beta chain) was documented in a study of cytomegalovirus exposure and HLA in healthy donors. Study background: Within the Caucasian-associated ancestry cluster were roughly 79% of the 398 genotyped donors. Study-wide results and caveats: HLA allele associations emerged for some 16,000 TCR beta sequences in a later analysis, at 0.05 false discovery rate. Previously analyzed data showed that most TCR beta V segments were productive at a frequency of about 87% or about 30%. Researchers reported that a few CMV-associated chains were confirmed in vitro as CMV antigen-specific.

In the case of this clone: No antigen is known for it. The sample holds other DNA sequences that translate to the same CDR3.

PCR used 60 Vbeta primers and 13 Jbeta primers. Method: immunoSEQ multiplex PCR; TCRdb's copy keeps in-frame clones and lacks some. The sample shows around 91,000 clones, roughly four fifths of them seen only once. What was sequenced was PBMCs. The origin of this receptor is a woman aged 40 to 50 in good health and CMV-seropositive.

The CDR3 protein is CASSQEGAGGLANIQYF. The CDR3 DNA sequence: TGCGCCAGCAGCCAAGAAGGAGCGGGAGGGCTAGCAAATATTCAGTACTTC. The chain is built from TRBV4-3 and TRBJ2-4; 10 nucleotides match TRBD2. V lost 0 bases to trimming and J lost 10 bases; unmatched junction nucleotides: 12. Germline lookup yields CDR1 LGHNA and CDR2 YSLEER. This CDR3 has 17 amino acids.